This TCR beta chain was recovered during a study of CD8+CD57+ T cells in acquired aplastic anemia. Study-level points and caveats: CD8+ Simpson's diversity showed no significant patient-control difference. Patients and controls were found to share roughly 31 CD8+ CDR3 sequences.

This CDR3 has 14 residues. CDR1 DFQATT and CDR2 SNEGSKA come from the germline V gene (reference sequence). Unmatched junction bases numbered 10, after V lost 6 bases and J lost 5 bases. Sequencing involved patients with CD8+CD57+ cell expansion previously shown by flow cytometry. The enrolled patients all had severe acquired aplastic anemia. Receipt of therapy had not occurred in any patient by the time of blood sampling. As concerns this clonotype: Its antigen is unknown.

Genomic DNA acted as the template from which TCR beta VDJ combination and CDR3 sequence profiling were carried out. TCRdb called the reads again in MiXCR, with one record for every CDR3 protein. The table includes under 350,000 distinct CDR3 sequences, roughly 61% detected once. The clonotype comes from a human donor with aplastic anemia. The chain has TRBV20-1 and TRBJ2-7; TRBD1 matches 10 bases. The sample comprised sorted CD4+, CD8+, or CD8+CD57+ T cells (not recorded which) from PBMCs. The CDR3 sequence: CSASIGTGVDEQYF. As DNA, the CDR3 is TGCAGTGCCTCAATCGGGACAGGGGTAGACGAGCAGTACTTC.